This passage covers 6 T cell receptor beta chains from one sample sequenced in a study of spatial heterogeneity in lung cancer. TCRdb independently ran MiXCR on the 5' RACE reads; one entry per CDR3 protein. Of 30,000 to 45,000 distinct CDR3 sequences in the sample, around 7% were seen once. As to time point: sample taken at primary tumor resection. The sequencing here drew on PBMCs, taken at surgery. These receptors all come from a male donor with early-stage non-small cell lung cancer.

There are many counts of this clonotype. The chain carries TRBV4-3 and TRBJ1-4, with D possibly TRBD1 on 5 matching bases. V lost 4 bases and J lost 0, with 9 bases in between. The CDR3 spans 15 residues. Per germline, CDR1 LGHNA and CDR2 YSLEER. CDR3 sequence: CASSRQGPTNEKLFF. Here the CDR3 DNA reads TGCGCCAGCAGCCGCCAGGGACCAACTAATGAAAAACTGTTTTTT.

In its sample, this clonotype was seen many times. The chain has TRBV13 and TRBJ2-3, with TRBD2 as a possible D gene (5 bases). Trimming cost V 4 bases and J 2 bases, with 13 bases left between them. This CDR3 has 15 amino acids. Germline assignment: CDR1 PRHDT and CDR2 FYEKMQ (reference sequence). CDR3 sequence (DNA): TGTGCCAGCAGCTCCCAAGGACTGGCCACAGATACGCAGTATTTT. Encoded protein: CASSSQGLATDTQYF.

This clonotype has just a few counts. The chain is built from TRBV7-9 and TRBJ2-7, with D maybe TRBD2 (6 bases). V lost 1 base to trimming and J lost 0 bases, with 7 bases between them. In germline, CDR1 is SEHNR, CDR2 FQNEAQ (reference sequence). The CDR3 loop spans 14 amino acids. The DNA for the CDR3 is TGTGCCAGCAGCTTAGGCGGGATCTCCTACGAGCAGTACGTC. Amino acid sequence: CASSLGGISYEQYV.

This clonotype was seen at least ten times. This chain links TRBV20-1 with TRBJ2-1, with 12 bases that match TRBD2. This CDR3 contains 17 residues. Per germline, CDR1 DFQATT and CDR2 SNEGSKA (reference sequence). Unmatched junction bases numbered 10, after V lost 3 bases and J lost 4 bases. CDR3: CSASLLAGGTVYNEQFF. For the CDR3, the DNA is TGCAGTGCTAGTCTTCTAGCGGGAGGGACGGTTTACAATGAGCAGTTCTTC.

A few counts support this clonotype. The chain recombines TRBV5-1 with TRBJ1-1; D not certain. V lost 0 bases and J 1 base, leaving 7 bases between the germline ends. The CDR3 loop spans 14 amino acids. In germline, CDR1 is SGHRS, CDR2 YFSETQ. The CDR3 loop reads CASSLDRSNTEAFF. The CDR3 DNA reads TGCGCCAGCAGCTTGGACAGATCGAACACTGAAGCTTTCTTT.

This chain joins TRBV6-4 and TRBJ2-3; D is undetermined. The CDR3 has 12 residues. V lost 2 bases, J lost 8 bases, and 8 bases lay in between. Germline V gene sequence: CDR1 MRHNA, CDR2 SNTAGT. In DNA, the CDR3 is TGTGCCAGCAGTGACCCCTCGGGTACGCAGTATTTT. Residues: CASSDPSGTQYF.